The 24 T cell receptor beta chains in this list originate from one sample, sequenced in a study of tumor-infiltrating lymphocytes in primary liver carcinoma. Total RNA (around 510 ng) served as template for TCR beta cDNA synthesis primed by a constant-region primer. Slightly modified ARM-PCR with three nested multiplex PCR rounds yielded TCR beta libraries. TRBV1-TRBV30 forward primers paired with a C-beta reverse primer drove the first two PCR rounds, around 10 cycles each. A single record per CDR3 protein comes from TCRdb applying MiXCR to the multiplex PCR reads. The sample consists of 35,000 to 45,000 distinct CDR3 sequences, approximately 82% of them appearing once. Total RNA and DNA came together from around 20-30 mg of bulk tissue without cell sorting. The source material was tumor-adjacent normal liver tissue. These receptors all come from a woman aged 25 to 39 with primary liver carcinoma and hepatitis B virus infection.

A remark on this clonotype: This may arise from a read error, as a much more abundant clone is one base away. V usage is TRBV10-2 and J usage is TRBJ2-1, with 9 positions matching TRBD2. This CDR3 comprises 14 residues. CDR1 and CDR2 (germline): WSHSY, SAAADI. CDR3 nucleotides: TGCGTCAGCAGTGTTGGTAGCGGGAGAGCTGAGCAGTTCTTC. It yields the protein CVSSVGSGRAEQFF.

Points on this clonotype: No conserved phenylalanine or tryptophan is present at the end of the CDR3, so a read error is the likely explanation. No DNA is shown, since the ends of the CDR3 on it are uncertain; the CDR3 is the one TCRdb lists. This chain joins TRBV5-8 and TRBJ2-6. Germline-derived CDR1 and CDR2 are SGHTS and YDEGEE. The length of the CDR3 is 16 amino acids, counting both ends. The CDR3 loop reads CASTVTGFSGANVLTL.

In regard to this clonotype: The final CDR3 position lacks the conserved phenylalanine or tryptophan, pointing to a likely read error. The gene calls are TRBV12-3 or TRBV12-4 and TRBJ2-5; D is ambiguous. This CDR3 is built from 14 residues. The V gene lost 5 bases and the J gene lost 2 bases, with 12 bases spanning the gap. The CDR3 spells CASSVPGSQETQYL. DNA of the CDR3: TGTGCCAGCAGTGTGCCCGGCTCACAAGAGACCCAGTACCTA.

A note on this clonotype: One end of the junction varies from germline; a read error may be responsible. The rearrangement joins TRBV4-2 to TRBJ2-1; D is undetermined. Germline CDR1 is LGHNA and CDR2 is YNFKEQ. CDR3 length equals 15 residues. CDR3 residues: CARSQEAQCANEQFF. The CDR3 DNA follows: TGTGCCAGAAGCCAAGAGGCGCAGTGTGCCAATGAGCAGTTCTTC.

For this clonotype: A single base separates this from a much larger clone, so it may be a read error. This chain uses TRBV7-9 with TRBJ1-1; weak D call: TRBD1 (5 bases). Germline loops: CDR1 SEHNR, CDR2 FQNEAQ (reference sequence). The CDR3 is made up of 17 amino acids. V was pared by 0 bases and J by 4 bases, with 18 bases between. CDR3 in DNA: TGTGCCAGCAGCTTAGCGGGAATCCCATTGGGGGTCACTGAAGCTTTCTTT. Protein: CASSLAGIPLGVTEAFF.

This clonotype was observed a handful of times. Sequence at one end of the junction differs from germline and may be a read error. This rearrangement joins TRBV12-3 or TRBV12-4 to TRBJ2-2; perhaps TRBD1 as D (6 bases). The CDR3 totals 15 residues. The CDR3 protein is CASRGWDTNTRELFF. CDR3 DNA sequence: TGTGCCAGCCGTGGGTGGGACACGAACACCAGGGAGCTATTTTTT.

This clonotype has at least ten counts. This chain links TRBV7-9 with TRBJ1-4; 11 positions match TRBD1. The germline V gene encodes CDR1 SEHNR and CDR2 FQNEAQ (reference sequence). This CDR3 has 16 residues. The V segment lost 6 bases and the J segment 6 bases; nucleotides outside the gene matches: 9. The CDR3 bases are TGTGCCAGCAGTATCGGACAGGGGGCGCGCGATGAAAAACTGTTTTTT. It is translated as CASSIGQGARDEKLFF.

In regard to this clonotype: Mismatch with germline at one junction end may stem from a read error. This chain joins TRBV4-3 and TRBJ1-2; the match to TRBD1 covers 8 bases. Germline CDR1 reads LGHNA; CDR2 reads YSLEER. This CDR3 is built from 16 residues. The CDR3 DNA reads TGCGCCAGTAGCCAAGTCAGGGGGCGCGGCGACTATTGCTACACCTTC. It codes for CASSQVRGRGDYCYTF.

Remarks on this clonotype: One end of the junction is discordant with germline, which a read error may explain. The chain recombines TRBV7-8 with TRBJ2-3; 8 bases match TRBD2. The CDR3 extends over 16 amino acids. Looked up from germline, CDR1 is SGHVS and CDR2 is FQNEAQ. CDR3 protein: CASSLGSGGPGNTQYF. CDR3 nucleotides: TGTGCCAGCAGCTTAGGATCGGGAGGGCCTGGTAATACGCAGTATTTC. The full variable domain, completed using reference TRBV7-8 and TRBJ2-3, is GAGVSQSPRYKVAKRGQDVALRCDPISGHVSLFWYQQALGQGPEFLTYFQNEAQLDKSGLPSDRFFAERPEGSVSTLKIQRTQQEDSAVYLCASSLGSGGPGNTQYFGPGTRLTVL.

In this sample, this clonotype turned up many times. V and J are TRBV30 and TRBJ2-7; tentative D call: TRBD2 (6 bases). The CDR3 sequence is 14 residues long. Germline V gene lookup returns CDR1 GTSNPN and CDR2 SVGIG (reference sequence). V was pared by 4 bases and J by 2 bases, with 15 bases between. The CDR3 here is CAWIRAGPPYEQYF. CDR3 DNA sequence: TGTGCCTGGATCAGGGCGGGGCCCCCCTACGAGCAGTACTTC. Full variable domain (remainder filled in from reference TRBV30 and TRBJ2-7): SQTIHQWPATLVQPVGSPLSLECTVEGTSNPNLYWYRQAAGRGLQLLFYSVGIGQISSEVPQNLSASRPQDRQFILSSKKLLLSDSGFYLCAWIRAGPPYEQYFGPGTRLTVT.

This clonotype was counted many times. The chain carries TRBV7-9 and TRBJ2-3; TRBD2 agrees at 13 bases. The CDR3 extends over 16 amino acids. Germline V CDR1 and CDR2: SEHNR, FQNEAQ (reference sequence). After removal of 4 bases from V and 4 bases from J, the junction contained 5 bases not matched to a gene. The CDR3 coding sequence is TGTGCCAGCAGCTCCGGACTAGCGGGAGTTGCAGATACGCAGTATTTT. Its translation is CASSSGLAGVADTQYF.

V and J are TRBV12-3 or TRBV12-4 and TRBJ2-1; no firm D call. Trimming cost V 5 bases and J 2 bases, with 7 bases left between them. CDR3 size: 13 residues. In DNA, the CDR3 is TGTGCCAGCAGTAAGGCGGCCTACAATGAGCAGTTCTTC. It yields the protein CASSKAAYNEQFF.

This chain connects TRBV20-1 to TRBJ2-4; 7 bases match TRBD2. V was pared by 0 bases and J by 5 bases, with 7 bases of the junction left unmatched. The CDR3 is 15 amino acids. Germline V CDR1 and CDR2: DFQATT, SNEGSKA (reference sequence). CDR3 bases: TGCAGTGCTAGAGAAGCGGGACTGGACGAAAACATTCAGTACTTC. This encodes CSAREAGLDENIQYF.

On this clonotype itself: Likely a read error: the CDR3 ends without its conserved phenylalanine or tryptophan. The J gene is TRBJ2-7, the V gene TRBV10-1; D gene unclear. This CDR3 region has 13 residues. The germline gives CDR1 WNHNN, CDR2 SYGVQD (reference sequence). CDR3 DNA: TGCGCCAGCAGTATGGGGATCTCCTGCGAGCAGTACTTA. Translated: CASSMGISCEQYL.

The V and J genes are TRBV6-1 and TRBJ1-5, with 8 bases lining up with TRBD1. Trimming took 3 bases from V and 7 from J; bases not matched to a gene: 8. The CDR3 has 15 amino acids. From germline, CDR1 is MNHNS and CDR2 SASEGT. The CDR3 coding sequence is TGTGCCAGCAGTGACTCCGACAGGGGTGAGCAGCCCCAGCATTTT. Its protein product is CASSDSDRGEQPQHF.

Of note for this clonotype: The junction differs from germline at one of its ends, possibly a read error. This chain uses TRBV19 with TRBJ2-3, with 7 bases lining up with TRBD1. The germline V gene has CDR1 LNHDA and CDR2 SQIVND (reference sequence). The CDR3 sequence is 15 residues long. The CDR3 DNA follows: TGTGCCAGTAGTGCTGCCGGGACAGCCACAGATAGGCAGTATTTT. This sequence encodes CASSAAGTATDRQYF.

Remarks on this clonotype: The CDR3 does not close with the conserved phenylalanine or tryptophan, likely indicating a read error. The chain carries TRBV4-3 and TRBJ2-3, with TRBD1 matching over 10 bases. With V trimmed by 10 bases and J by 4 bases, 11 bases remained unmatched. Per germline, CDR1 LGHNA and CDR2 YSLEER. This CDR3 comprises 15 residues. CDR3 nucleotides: TGCGCCAACAGTGCCCGGGGACAGGGGCCAGATACGCAGTATTAT. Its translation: CANSARGQGPDTQYY.

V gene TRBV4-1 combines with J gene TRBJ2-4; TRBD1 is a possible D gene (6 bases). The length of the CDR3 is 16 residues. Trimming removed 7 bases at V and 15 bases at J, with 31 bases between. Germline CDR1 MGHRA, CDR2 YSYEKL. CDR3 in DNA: TGCGCCAGCAACCCAGAGATGATTAGGGACACGAGCAATTGGTACTTC. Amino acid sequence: CASNPEMIRDTSNWYF.

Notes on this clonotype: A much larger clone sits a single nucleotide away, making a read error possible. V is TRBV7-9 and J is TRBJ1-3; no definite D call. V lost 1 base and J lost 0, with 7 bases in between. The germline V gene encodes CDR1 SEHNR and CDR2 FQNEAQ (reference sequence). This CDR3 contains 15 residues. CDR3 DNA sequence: TGTGCCAGCAGCTTAGTATCGTGCTCTGGAAACACCATATATTTT. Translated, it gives CASSLVSCSGNTIYF.

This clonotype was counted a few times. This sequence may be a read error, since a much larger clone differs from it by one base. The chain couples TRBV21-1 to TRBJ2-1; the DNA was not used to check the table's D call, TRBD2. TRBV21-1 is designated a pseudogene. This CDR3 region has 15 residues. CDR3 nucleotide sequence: TGTGCCAGCAGCAAGTTTTTAGTGGGAGACAATGAGCAGTTCTTC. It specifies CASSKFLVGDNEQFF.

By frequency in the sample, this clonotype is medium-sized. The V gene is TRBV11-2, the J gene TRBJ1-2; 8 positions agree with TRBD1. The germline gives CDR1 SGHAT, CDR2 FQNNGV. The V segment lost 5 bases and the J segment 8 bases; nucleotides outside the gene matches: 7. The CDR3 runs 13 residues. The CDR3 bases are TGTGCCAGCAGCCGCCGACAGGGGTACGGCTACACCTTC. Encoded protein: CASSRRQGYGYTF.

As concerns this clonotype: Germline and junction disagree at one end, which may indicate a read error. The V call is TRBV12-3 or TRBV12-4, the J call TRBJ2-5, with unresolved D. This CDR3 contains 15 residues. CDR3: CASSTYPESEEIQYF. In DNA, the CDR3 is TGCGCCAGCAGCACCTACCCTGAGAGCGAAGAGATCCAGTACTTC.

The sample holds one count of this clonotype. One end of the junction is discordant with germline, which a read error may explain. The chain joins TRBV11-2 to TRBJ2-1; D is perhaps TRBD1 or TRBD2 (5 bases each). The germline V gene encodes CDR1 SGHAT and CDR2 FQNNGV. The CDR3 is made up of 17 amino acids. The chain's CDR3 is CVSSLGWGSGWGNEQFF. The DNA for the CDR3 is TGTGTCAGCAGCTTAGGTTGGGGGTCAGGGTGGGGCAATGAGCAGTTTTTC. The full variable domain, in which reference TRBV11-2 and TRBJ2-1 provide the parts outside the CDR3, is EAGVAQSPRYKIIEKRQSVAFWCNPISGHATLYWYQQILGQGPKLLIQFQNNGVVDDSQLPKDRFSAERLKGVDSTLKIQPAKLEDSAVYLCVSSLGWGSGWGNEQFFGPGTRLTVL.

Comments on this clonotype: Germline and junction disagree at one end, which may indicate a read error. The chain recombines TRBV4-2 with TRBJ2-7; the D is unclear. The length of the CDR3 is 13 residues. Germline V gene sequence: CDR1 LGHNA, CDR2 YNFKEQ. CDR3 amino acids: CANSPLRGGEQYF. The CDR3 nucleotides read TGTGCCAACAGCCCCCTCCGAGGCGGAGAGCAGTACTTC.